This T cell receptor (beta chain) was sequenced in a study of beta chain features in type 1 diabetes. V shed 3 bases, J shed 3 bases, and the junction held 4 bases outside the gene matches. CDR3 length: 15 amino acids. CDR1 is LGHNA and CDR2 is YNFKEQ in the germline V gene. Reverse transcribing all isolated RNA meant expressed TCRB transcripts were sequenced. Profiled with immunoSEQ multiplex PCR; TCRdb holds only in-frame clones, not every one. Among some 270,000 clones listed, over 12% were seen once. This clone was found a few times. V and J are TRBV4-2 and TRBJ1-1, with 10 bases fitting TRBD1. Sequenced input: naive CD4+ T cells from blood. The receptor was derived from a woman between 40 and 50 years old in good health. The DNA of the CDR3 is TGTGCCAGCAGCCAGCCCGGGACAGGGGACACTGAAGCTTTCTTT. It encodes CASSQPGTGDTEAFF.